These 12 T cell receptor beta chains came from one sample sequenced in a study of molecular identifiers for immune sequencing clone quantification. TCRdb independently ran MiXCR on the PCR reads; one entry per CDR3 protein. Among some 680,000 distinct CDR3 sequences listed, about 25% were seen once. The sequenced material came from naive CD8+ T cells from blood, with Jurkat cell RNA spiked in. Subset specified: FACS-sorted CD8+CD4-CCR7+CD45RA+ naive T cells. All receptors come from a human donor in good health. Some libraries in this study had Jurkat cell RNA spiked in.

This clonotype has a count of ten or more. This rearrangement joins TRBV7-2 to TRBJ2-7; 9 bases are a match to TRBD2. Germline V lookup: CDR1 SGHTA, CDR2 FQGNSA. V trimming: 1 base; J trimming: 2 bases; junction bases outside the gene matches: 0. The CDR3 runs 14 residues. CDR3 in amino acids: CASSLGGGAYEQYF. In DNA, the CDR3 is TGTGCCAGCAGCTTAGGCGGGGGGGCCTACGAGCAGTACTTC.

This clonotype has just a few counts. V usage is TRBV12-3 or TRBV12-4 and J usage is TRBJ2-2; the match to TRBD2 covers 12 bases. CDR3 length equals 18 residues. The junction had 9 bases not matched to a gene; V was cut back by 6 bases and J by 1 base. The CDR3 spells CASSASGGAGLNTGELFF. The CDR3 DNA reads TGTGCCAGCAGCGCTAGCGGGGGGGCGGGTTTGAACACCGGGGAGCTGTTTTTT.

The V call is TRBV5-4, the J call TRBJ1-5; tentative D call: TRBD1 (6 bases). The germline CDR1 and CDR2 sequences are SGHNT and YYREEE (reference sequence). V was trimmed by 0 bases and J by 0 bases, leaving 10 bases between them. The CDR3 contains 16 residues. CDR3 bases: TGTGCCAGCAGCTTGGATGGGGGGCATAGCAATCAGCCCCAGCATTTT. Its protein is CASSLDGGHSNQPQHF.

This clonotype was seen more than once but under ten times. The chain uses TRBV4-1 and TRBJ1-1; 8 bases line up with TRBD1. The V and J ends lost 4 bases and 5 bases, in that order; junction bases with no gene match: 3. The CDR3 contains 13 residues. Germline V CDR1 and CDR2: MGHRA, YSYEKL. CDR3 region: CASSLRGQTEAFF. Written as DNA, the CDR3 is TGCGCCAGCAGCCTCAGGGGGCAGACTGAAGCTTTCTTT.

A remark on this clonotype: The junction and the germline gene differ at one end; a read error may be behind it. The genes are TRBV28 and TRBJ2-3; D unresolved. The germline gives CDR1 MDHEN, CDR2 SYDVKM. The CDR3 contains 15 residues. The CDR3 region is CASSLWGESTDTRYF. In DNA, the CDR3 is TGTGCCAGCAGTTTATGGGGTGAGAGCACAGATACGCGGTATTTT. The full variable domain, with the rest looked up from reference TRBV28 and TRBJ2-3, is DVKVTQSSRYLVKRTGEKVFLECVQDMDHENMFWYRQDPGLGLRLIYFSYDVKMKEKGDIPEGYSVSREKKERFSLILESASTNQTSMYLCASSLWGESTDTRYFGPGTRLTVL.

The rearrangement links TRBV7-8 to TRBJ2-7; TRBD1 aligns across 8 bases. The length of the CDR3 is 15 residues. From germline, CDR1 is SGHVS and CDR2 FQNEAQ. Trimming at V came to 5 bases and at J to 5 bases, leaving 11 bases not matched to a gene. CDR3 DNA: TGTGCCAGCAGCACGAGGACAGGGATGATAGACGAGCAGTACTTC. Its translation: CASSTRTGMIDEQYF.

This clonotype came up a few times. The V and J genes are TRBV30 and TRBJ2-7; D is uncertain. The CDR3 length is 14 residues. Trimming stripped 2 bases from V and 2 bases from J, with 13 bases between. Per the germline V gene, CDR1 is GTSNPN and CDR2 is SVGIG (reference sequence). CDR3 in DNA: TGTGCCTGGAGTCCTGTCTTGCAAGCCTACGAGCAGTACTTC. Its translation is CAWSPVLQAYEQYF.

The sample holds a few counts of this clonotype. DNA for the CDR3: TGTGCCAGCAGTTTATGGGACTCCTACGAGCAGTACTTC. It is translated as CASSLWDSYEQYF. V usage is TRBV27 and J usage is TRBJ2-7; D not certain. The V and J ends lost 1 base and 0 bases respectively, with 4 bases between them. The CDR3 has 13 amino acids. Germline CDR1 is MNHEY and CDR2 is SMNVEV (reference sequence).

Ten or more counts support this clonotype. The rearrangement links TRBV7-9 to TRBJ2-7; no firm D call. The CDR3 has 15 amino acids. Germline V gives CDR1 SEHNR, CDR2 FQNEAQ (reference sequence). The germline V and J ends were trimmed by 1 base and 5 bases, with 15 bases remaining between them. Here the CDR3 DNA reads TGTGCCAGCAGCTTAGGTGGTACAGTCCGGGACGAGCAGTACTTC. It encodes CASSLGGTVRDEQYF.

This clonotype was recorded only once. This could be a read error, since a much larger clone is one nucleotide away. The CDR3 loop reads CSVGGGVGTDTQYF. The CDR3 DNA reads as TGCAGCGTAGGCGGAGGCGTGGGCACAGATACGCAGTATTTT. The gene calls are TRBV29-1 and TRBJ2-3, with a weak D call TRBD2 (5 bases). V dropped 6 bases and J dropped 1 base, with 14 bases sitting between them. CDR1 and CDR2 (germline): SQVTM, ANQGSEA. The CDR3 has 14 amino acids.

This chain links TRBV11-2 with TRBJ1-4; D not certain. The germline V gene encodes CDR1 SGHAT and CDR2 FQNNGV. CDR3 length: 14 residues. V was trimmed by 5 bases and J by 1 base, leaving 8 bases between them. CDR3 sequence reads: CASSPAGTNEKLFF. The CDR3 DNA reads TGTGCCAGCAGCCCGGCCGGAACTAATGAAAAACTGTTTTTT. The whole variable domain, filled in from reference TRBV11-2 and TRBJ1-4, reads EAGVAQSPRYKIIEKRQSVAFWCNPISGHATLYWYQQILGQGPKLLIQFQNNGVVDDSQLPKDRFSAERLKGVDSTLKIQPAKLEDSAVYLCASSPAGTNEKLFFGSGTQLSVL.

The chain recombines TRBV3-1 with TRBJ2-1; D is uncertain. CDR1 LGHDT and CDR2 YNNKEL come from the germline V gene (reference sequence). The CDR3 has 12 amino acids. The ends were cut back, 4 bases at V and 6 bases at J, with 7 bases in the middle. The CDR3 here is CASSPTVNEQFF. DNA of the CDR3: TGTGCCAGCAGCCCCACGGTCAATGAGCAGTTCTTC.